The TCR beta chain described here comes from a study of blood T cell repertoires in COVID-19. Across the whole study: Sources were T cells, B-cell-depleted T cells, or PBMCs; the material itself was cDNA or gDNA.

V dropped 5 bases and J dropped 0 bases, with 11 bases sitting between them. The germline V gene has CDR1 SNHLY and CDR2 FYNNEI. The CDR3 extends over 15 amino acids. It was during active infection that Seattle patients were enrolled and then longitudinally followed. Produced via immunoSEQ multiplex PCR; TCRdb's table is partial and in-frame only. The sample has 140,000 to 150,000 clones, 70% to 90% seen once; the top ten hold around 8%. This clonotype was sampled from a woman aged 60-75 years with COVID-19, enrolled during active disease. The specimen sequenced was peripheral blood. The chain has TRBV2 and TRBJ1-5; tentative D call: TRBD1 (5 bases). The CDR3 DNA is TGTGCCAGCAGTACTCAGGGTAATAGCAATCAGCCCCAGCATTTT. This sequence encodes CASSTQGNSNQPQHF.